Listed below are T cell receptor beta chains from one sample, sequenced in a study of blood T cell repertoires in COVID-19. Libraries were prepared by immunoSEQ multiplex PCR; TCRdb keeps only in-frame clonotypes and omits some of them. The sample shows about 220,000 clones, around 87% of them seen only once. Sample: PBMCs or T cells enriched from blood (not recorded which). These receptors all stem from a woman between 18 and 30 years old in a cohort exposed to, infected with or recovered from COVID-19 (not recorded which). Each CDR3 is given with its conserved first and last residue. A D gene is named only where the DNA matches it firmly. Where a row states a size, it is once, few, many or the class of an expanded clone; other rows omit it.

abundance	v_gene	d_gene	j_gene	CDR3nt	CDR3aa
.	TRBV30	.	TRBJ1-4	TGTGCCTGGAGGGGGCTCGATCCGTCGGGACTGTTTTTT	CAWRGLDPSGLFF
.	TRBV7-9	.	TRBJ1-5	TGTGCCAGCAGCCCAGGATTCGAGTCTTCTCAGCCCCAGCATTTT	CASSPGFESSQPQHF
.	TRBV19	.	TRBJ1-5	TGTGCCAGTAGTGTTGGGGCAACTCAGCCCCAGCATTTT	CASSVGATQPQHF
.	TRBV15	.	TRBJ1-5	TGTGCCACCAGCAGAGATAGAGACAGAGGCAATCAGCCCCAGCATTTT	CATSRDRDRGNQPQHF
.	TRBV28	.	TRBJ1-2	TGTGCCAGCAGTCCCCGGAACTATGGCTACACCTTC	CASSPRNYGYTF
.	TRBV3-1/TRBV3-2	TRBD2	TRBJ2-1	TGTGCCAGCAGCCAAACGAGCGGGAACTCCTACAATGAGCAGTTCTTC	CASSQTSGNSYNEQFF
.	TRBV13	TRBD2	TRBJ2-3	TGTGCCAGCAGCACTAGCGGAACTAGCACAGATACGCAGTATTTT	CASSTSGTSTDTQYF
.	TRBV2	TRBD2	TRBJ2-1	TGTGCCAGCAATCCCGGGACTAGTCCTTACAATGAGCAGTTCTTC	CASNPGTSPYNEQFF
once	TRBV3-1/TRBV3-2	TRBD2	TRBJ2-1	TGTGCCAGCAGCCAAGAACATAGCGGGAGGGGAGGCAATGAGCAGTTCTTC	CASSQEHSGRGGNEQFF
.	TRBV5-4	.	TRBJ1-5	TGTGCCAGCAGCTTGGACGGTGATCAGCCCCAGCATTTT	CASSLDGDQPQHF
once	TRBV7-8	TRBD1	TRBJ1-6	TGTGCCAGCAGCGTAAACAGGGGAGATTCACCCCTCCACTTT	CASSVNRGDSPLHF
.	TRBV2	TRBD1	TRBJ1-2	TGTGCCAGCAGTGAACCCCCAGGGGGGTATGGCTACACCTTC	CASSEPPGGYGYTF
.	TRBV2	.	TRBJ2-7	TGTGCCAGCAGTGACCAGGTCTCCTACGAGCAGTACTTC	CASSDQVSYEQYF
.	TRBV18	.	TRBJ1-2	TGTGCCAGCTCAGAGCCGTTATCTTATGGCTACACCTTC	CASSEPLSYGYTF
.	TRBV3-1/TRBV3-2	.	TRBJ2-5	TGTGCCAGCAGCCAAGAGGGGGCGACCCAAGAGACCCAGTACTTC	CASSQEGATQETQYF
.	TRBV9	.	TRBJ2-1	TGTGCCAGCAGCGCAACCGGGACTTCCTACAATGAGCAGTTCTTC	CASSATGTSYNEQFF
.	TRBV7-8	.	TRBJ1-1	TGTGCCAGCAGCGTATACAGGGACCCTATGAACACTGAAGCTTTCTTT	CASSVYRDPMNTEAFF
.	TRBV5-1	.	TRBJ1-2	TGCGCCAGCAGCTTGGAGGGAGATGGCTACACCTTC	CASSLEGDGYTF
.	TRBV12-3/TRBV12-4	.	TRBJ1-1	TGTGCCAGCAGTTTTCGGGGGGCTGATGGAGCTTTCTTT	CASSFRGADGAFF
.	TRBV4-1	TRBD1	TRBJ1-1	TGCGCCAGCAGCCTACCCAGGACAGGCGTGAACACTGAAGCTTTCTTT	CASSLPRTGVNTEAFF
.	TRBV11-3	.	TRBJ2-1	TGTGCCAGCAGCTTTTCCTCCGATAGCGGCCAAGCCTCCAATGAGCAGTTCTTC	CASSFSSDSGQASNEQFF
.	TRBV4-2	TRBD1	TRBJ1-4	TGTGCCAGCAGTCCCGGGACAGGGCGGGAAAAACTGTTTTTT	CASSPGTGREKLFF
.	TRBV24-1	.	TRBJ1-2	TGTGCCACCAGTGATTTGTGGGGGGATGGCTACACCTTC	CATSDLWGDGYTF
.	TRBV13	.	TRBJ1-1	TGTGCCAGCAGCTTACCGGGTCGGACTGAAGCTTTCTTT	CASSLPGRTEAFF
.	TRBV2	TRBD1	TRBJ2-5	TGTGCCAGCAGAAACAGGGGCGGGCAAGAGACCCAGTACTTC	CASRNRGGQETQYF
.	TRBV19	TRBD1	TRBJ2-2	TGTGCCAGTAGTTCAGGGGGTACCGGGGAGCTGTTTTTT	CASSSGGTGELFF